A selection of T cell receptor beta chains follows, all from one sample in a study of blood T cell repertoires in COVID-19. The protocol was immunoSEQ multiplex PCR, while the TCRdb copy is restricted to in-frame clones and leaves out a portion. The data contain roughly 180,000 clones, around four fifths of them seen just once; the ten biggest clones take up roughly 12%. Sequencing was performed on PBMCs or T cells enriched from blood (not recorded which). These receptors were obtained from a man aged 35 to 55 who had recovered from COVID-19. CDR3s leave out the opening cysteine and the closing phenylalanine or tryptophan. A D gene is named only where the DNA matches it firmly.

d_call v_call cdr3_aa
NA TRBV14 ASSQSQGRSPLH
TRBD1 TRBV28 ASSSGQGYEKLF
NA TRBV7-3 ASSLTAGPAYGYT
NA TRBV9 ASSVAASANYGYT
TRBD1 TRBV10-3 AISDRGARETQY
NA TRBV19 ASSAGQPTYQPQH
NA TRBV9 ASSVFDTGELF
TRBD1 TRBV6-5 ASSYPGQGNIQY
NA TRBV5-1 ASSSLAGANVLT
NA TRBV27 ASSTGWEEQF
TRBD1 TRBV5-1 ASSYSTGGYTEAF
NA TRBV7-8 ASSLAWGRANEKLF
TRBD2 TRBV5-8 ASSWSISLAASSSYNEQF
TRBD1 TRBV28 ATRQGSLEQY
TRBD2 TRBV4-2 ASSHEPAGGVTDTQY
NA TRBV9 ASSSLSGWSSYNEQF
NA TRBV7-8 ASSLGTVSGNTIY
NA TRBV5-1 ASSLSRTSTDTQY
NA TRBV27 ASSFKGRSYEQY
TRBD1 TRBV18 ASSTPGQGVTRGAF
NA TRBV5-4 ASSFQLAGNNEQF
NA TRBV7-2 ASSSLGMTEAF
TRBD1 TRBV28 ASSLEQGGGYT
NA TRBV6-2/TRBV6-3 ASSHTVPDNQPQH
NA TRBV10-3 AISEFAGAGANVLT
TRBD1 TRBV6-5 ASSHDRGSAQH
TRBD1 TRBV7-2 ASSLNRQGNGQPQH
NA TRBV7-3 ASSHFGDTQY
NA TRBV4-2 ASSQDHRADYGYT
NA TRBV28 ASSLVHNYGYT
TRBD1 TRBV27 ASSFTGEVQPQH
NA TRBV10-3 AISGTGYGYT
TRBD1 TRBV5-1 ASSSTGTGEETQY
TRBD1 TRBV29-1 SVDRGHEQY
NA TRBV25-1 ASSGWGDEKLF
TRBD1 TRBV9 ASSVEGATAYNEQF
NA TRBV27 ASRSQTENTEAF
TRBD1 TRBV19 ASRTGSQNQLQY
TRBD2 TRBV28 AASWASGLYEQY
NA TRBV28 ASSLSETQY
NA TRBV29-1 SVVSRESAGELF
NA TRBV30 AYAGRQNQPQH
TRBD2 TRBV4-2 ASSQGSSGSSYNEQF
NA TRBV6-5 ASSYDGSAPQH
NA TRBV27 ASNQAGAQFYNSPLH
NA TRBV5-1 ASSRQAGGVNEKLF
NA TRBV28 ASSLKGDDTEAF
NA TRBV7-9 ASSLGGQGGGEQF
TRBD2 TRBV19 ASSIGTSGDNYEQY
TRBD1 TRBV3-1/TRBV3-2 ASSPRTGRESQPQH
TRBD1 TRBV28 ASSPILAQGGAKNTEAF
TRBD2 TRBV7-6 ASSLGGGTSGTDTQY
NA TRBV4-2 ASSQDGEPIGYT
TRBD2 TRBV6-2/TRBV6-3 ASSTGGAGRNEQF
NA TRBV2 ASSEGAGYDYNEQF
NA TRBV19 ASYTPAGVGGSPLH
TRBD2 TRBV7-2 ASSNGLDYEQY
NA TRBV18 ASSPPTRIEQF